The clone carrying this T cell receptor beta chain was counted many times. CDR3 regions of TCR beta were amplified from RNA transcripts. First-round RT-PCR used HTBI primers; second-round multiplex PCR followed. TCRdb re-analysed the multiplex PCR reads in MiXCR, keeping a single row per CDR3 protein. The table shows over a million distinct CDR3 sequences, with around a third occurring only once. The sample originates from a study of Graves' ophthalmopathy and Graves' hyperthyroidism. Germline-derived CDR1 and CDR2 are SNHLY and FYNNEI. CDR3 length: 12 residues. Trimming shortened V by 9 bases and J by 3 bases, and 12 bases separated the two germline ends.

The sequenced sample was peripheral blood or thyroid tissue (not recorded which). The chain employs TRBV2 and TRBJ2-7; TRBD2 might be the D (5 bases). The clonotype was recovered from an adult man with Graves' hyperthyroidism. The CDR3 is CASLGEDYEQYF. The CDR3 nucleotides read TGTGCCAGTCTGGGAGAGGACTACGAGCAGTACTTC. Using reference TRBV2 and TRBJ2-7 for the parts outside the CDR3, the full variable domain is EPEVTQTPSHQVTQMGQEVILRCVPISNHLYFYWYRQILGQKVEFLVSFYNNEISEKSEIFDDQFSVERPDGSNFTLKIRSTKLEDSAMYFCASLGEDYEQYFGPGTRLTVT.